Listed below are T cell receptor beta chains from one sample, sequenced in a study of T cells in Graves' hyperthyroidism and ophthalmopathy. TCRdb ran MiXCR on the multiplex PCR reads and lists one entry per CDR3 protein. The table lists 140,000 or so distinct CDR3 sequences, roughly a fifth of them singletons. Sequencing was performed on blood. These receptors were collected from a woman between 45 and 65 years old with Graves' hyperthyroidism that later progressed to Graves' ophthalmopathy. Both conserved end residues are part of each CDR3. The D gene is left open where the match is weak. The size field is filled for only some rows; it gives once, few, many or a size class.

>TRBV29-1|TRBJ2-7|TRBD2|many
CSVGRNGREQYF
TGCAGCGTTGGGCGGAACGGGAGGGAGCAGTACTTC
>TRBV12-3/TRBV12-4|TRBJ2-5|NA|NA
CASSLRGVETQYF
TGTGCCAGCAGTTTACGCGGGGTAGAGACCCAGTACTTC
>TRBV30|TRBJ2-7|NA|many
CAWSLGASYEQYF
TGTGCCTGGAGTCTGGGGGCGTCCTACGAGCAGTACTTC
>TRBV9|TRBJ1-2|TRBD1|many
CASSGVSRGNGYTF
TGTGCCAGCAGCGGCGTTTCCAGGGGGAATGGCTACACCTTC
>TRBV7-6|TRBJ2-5|TRBD2|many
CASSLAPPASGRGSGETQYF
TGTGCCAGCAGCTTAGCCCCGCCAGCTAGCGGGAGAGGTAGCGGGGAGACCCAGTACTTC
>TRBV6-1|TRBJ1-1|TRBD1|many
CASSRDSSMNTEAFF
TGTGCCAGCAGCCGGGACAGCTCCATGAACACTGAAGCTTTCTTT
>TRBV12-3/TRBV12-4|TRBJ2-2|NA|few
CASTGGSPGELFF
TGTGCCAGCACTGGGGGATCCCCCGGGGAGCTGTTTTTT
>TRBV5-5|TRBJ1-5|NA|few
CASSLEGAGNQPQHF
TGTGCCAGCAGCCTCGAGGGAGCGGGCAATCAGCCCCAGCATTTT
>TRBV11-2|TRBJ1-4|TRBD1|NA
CASSLAGGAGEKLFF
TGTGCCAGCAGCTTAGCAGGGGGCGCCGGTGAAAAACTGTTTTTT
>TRBV5-1|TRBJ1-4|TRBD1|NA
CASTLSPGQGSEKLFF
TGCGCCAGCACGCTTTCACCGGGACAGGGTAGCGAAAAACTGTTTTTT
>TRBV4-2|TRBJ2-2|TRBD2|NA
CASSQDGGYGGRGGELFF
TGTGCCAGCAGCCAAGATGGCGGTTATGGCGGGAGAGGCGGGGAGCTGTTTTTT
>TRBV18|TRBJ2-3|TRBD1|many
CASSPMWDRGDTQYF
TGTGCCAGCTCACCAATGTGGGACAGGGGAGATACGCAGTATTTT
>TRBV7-3|TRBJ2-1|TRBD2|NA
CASSPSPGTSGRSEQFF
TGTGCCAGCAGCCCCTCCCCCGGGACTAGCGGGAGGAGTGAGCAGTTCTTC